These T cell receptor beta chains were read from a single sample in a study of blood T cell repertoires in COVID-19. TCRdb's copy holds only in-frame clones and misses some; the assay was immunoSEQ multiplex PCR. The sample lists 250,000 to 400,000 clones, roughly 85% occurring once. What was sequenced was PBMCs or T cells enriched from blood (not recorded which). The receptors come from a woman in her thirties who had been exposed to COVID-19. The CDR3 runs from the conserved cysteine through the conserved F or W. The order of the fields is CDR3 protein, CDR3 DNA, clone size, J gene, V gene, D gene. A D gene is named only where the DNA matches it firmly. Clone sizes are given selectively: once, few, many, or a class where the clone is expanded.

CDR3aa: CASSHQTTPRGLSSYEQYF
CDR3nt: TGTGCCAGCAGTCACCAGACAACACCAAGAGGACTGAGCTCCTACGAGCAGTACTTC
abundance: -
j_gene: TRBJ2-7
v_gene: TRBV6-2/TRBV6-3
d_gene: -

CDR3aa: CASSLWGPGISGNTIYF
CDR3nt: TGTGCCAGCAGTTTATGGGGCCCAGGGATCTCTGGAAACACCATATATTTT
abundance: -
j_gene: TRBJ1-3
v_gene: TRBV27
d_gene: -

CDR3aa: CASRDSGTSGTGELFF
CDR3nt: TGTGCCAGCAGGGATTCCGGGACTAGCGGGACCGGGGAGCTGTTTTTT
abundance: -
j_gene: TRBJ2-2
v_gene: TRBV25-1
d_gene: TRBD2

CDR3aa: CASSLRNPQRLFF
CDR3nt: TGTGCCAGCAGTTTAAGAAACCCACAAAGACTGTTTTTT
abundance: -
j_gene: TRBJ1-4
v_gene: TRBV28
d_gene: -

CDR3aa: CASRSLGYGYTF
CDR3nt: TGTGCCAGTAGATCTCTAGGATATGGCTACACCTTC
abundance: once
j_gene: TRBJ1-2
v_gene: TRBV19
d_gene: -

CDR3aa: CASSEYSTSGNEQFF
CDR3nt: TGTGCCAGCAGTGAATACTCGACTAGCGGCAATGAGCAGTTCTTC
abundance: once
j_gene: TRBJ2-1
v_gene: TRBV25-1
d_gene: TRBD2

CDR3aa: CASRDKVGQETQYF
CDR3nt: TGTGCCAGCAGGGACAAGGTTGGGCAAGAGACCCAGTACTTC
abundance: -
j_gene: TRBJ2-5
v_gene: TRBV2
d_gene: -

CDR3aa: CATSRDLYNELFF
CDR3nt: TGTGCCACCTCCCGGGACTTATACAATGAGCTGTTCTTC
abundance: once
j_gene: TRBJ2-1
v_gene: TRBV2
d_gene: -

CDR3aa: CASSPGLRNTIYF
CDR3nt: TGTGCCAGCAGCCCGGGACTTCGAAACACCATATATTTT
abundance: -
j_gene: TRBJ1-3
v_gene: TRBV7-9
d_gene: -

CDR3aa: CASSSLGGNTEAFF
CDR3nt: TGTGCCAGTAGTTCGTTAGGGGGGAACACTGAAGCTTTCTTT
abundance: few
j_gene: TRBJ1-1
v_gene: TRBV19
d_gene: -

CDR3aa: CASSYSAGGESEQYF
CDR3nt: TGTGCCAGCAGTTACTCGGCGGGGGGGGAAAGCGAGCAGTACTTC
abundance: -
j_gene: TRBJ2-7
v_gene: TRBV6-5
d_gene: TRBD2

CDR3aa: CASSLETGQSPLHF
CDR3nt: TGTGCCAGCAGCTTGGAGACAGGGCAATCACCCCTCCACTTT
abundance: -
j_gene: TRBJ1-6
v_gene: TRBV11-2
d_gene: TRBD1

CDR3aa: CASSPRGAYYNEQFF
CDR3nt: TGTGCCAGCAGCCCCCGGGGGGCCTACTACAATGAGCAGTTCTTC
abundance: -
j_gene: TRBJ2-1
v_gene: TRBV14
d_gene: -

CDR3aa: CASSVQRQGYEQYF
CDR3nt: TGTGCCAGCAGCGTACAACGACAGGGCTACGAGCAGTACTTC
abundance: -
j_gene: TRBJ2-7
v_gene: TRBV9
d_gene: TRBD1

CDR3aa: CATLGGGNTIYF
CDR3nt: TGTGCCACCTTGGGGGGTGGAAACACCATATATTTT
abundance: once
j_gene: TRBJ1-3
v_gene: TRBV28
d_gene: -

CDR3aa: CASRFTGTSAYYEQYF
CDR3nt: TGTGCCAGCAGGTTCACCGGGACTAGCGCCTACTACGAGCAGTACTTC
abundance: -
j_gene: TRBJ2-7
v_gene: TRBV28
d_gene: TRBD2

CDR3aa: CASSPQGNREKLFF
CDR3nt: TGTGCCAGCAGCCCTCAGGGGAACCGGGAAAAACTGTTTTTT
abundance: few
j_gene: TRBJ1-4
v_gene: TRBV9
d_gene: -

CDR3aa: CASSLSGMRGTDTQYF
CDR3nt: TGTGCCAGCAGCCTCAGCGGGATGCGGGGCACAGATACGCAGTATTTT
abundance: -
j_gene: TRBJ2-3
v_gene: TRBV3-1/TRBV3-2
d_gene: TRBD2

CDR3aa: CASSQVTTYSYNSPLHF
CDR3nt: TGCGCCAGCAGCCAAGTCACTACCTATTCCTATAATTCACCCCTCCACTTT
abundance: -
j_gene: TRBJ1-6
v_gene: TRBV4-1
d_gene: -

CDR3aa: CSVEDTQYTNYGYTF
CDR3nt: TGCAGCGTTGAAGACACACAGTACACTAACTATGGCTACACCTTC
abundance: once
j_gene: TRBJ1-2
v_gene: TRBV29-1
d_gene: -

CDR3aa: CASSLDGGAYNEQFF
CDR3nt: TGCGCCAGCAGCTTGGACGGGGGGGCCTACAATGAGCAGTTCTTC
abundance: -
j_gene: TRBJ2-1
v_gene: TRBV5-1
d_gene: TRBD2

CDR3aa: CASSQDWGQGIGYTF
CDR3nt: TGTGCCAGCAGCCAAGATTGGGGACAGGGGATTGGCTACACCTTC
abundance: few
j_gene: TRBJ1-2
v_gene: TRBV3-1/TRBV3-2
d_gene: TRBD1

CDR3aa: CASSLTRSSYNEQFF
CDR3nt: TGCGCCAGCAGCTTGACTAGGAGTTCGTACAATGAGCAGTTCTTC
abundance: -
j_gene: TRBJ2-1
v_gene: TRBV5-1
d_gene: -

CDR3aa: CASSSTGPPLLNTEAFF
CDR3nt: TGTGCCAGCAGCTCTACTGGTCCTCCACTTTTGAACACTGAAGCTTTCTTT
abundance: -
j_gene: TRBJ1-1
v_gene: TRBV7-8
d_gene: -

CDR3aa: CASSQKRGVVYNEQFF
CDR3nt: TGTGCCAGCAGCCAAAAGCGGGGGGTTGTGTACAATGAGCAGTTCTTC
abundance: once
j_gene: TRBJ2-1
v_gene: TRBV6-2/TRBV6-3
d_gene: TRBD2

CDR3aa: CASSSGGADTEAFF
CDR3nt: TGTGCCAGCAGTTCAGGGGGCGCGGACACTGAAGCTTTCTTT
abundance: -
j_gene: TRBJ1-1
v_gene: TRBV28
d_gene: TRBD1